A selection of T cell receptor beta chains follows, all from one sample in a study of T cells after yellow fever vaccination. TCRdb reprocessed the 5' RACE reads via MiXCR and lists one record per CDR3 protein. Counted here are 9,000 to 15,000 distinct CDR3 sequences, roughly 6% occurring once; the ten biggest clones make up 0.93%. Sequencing used PBMCs, either bulk or a sorted T-cell subset (CD4+, CD8+, memory, or dextramer-sorted; not recorded which), obtained on the day of the yellow fever booster vaccination. Receptors originate from a man aged 25 to 40 who received the YFV17D yellow fever vaccine. Both conserved end residues are part of each CDR3. A D gene is named only where the DNA matches it firmly. A clone size is listed for some rows: how often the clone was seen (once, few, many), or a class if it is expanded.

TRBV6-6	medium-sized	TRBJ2-7	-	TGTGCCAGCAGAACCGGAATCTACGAGCAGTACTTC	CASRTGIYEQYF
TRBV2	many	TRBJ2-3	TRBD2	TGTGCCAGCAGGGTTAGACTAGCTACATTAAAAGATACGCAGTATTTT	CASRVRLATLKDTQYF
TRBV19	medium-sized	TRBJ2-3	-	TGTGCCAGTAGTATCGCGGGCACAGATACGCAGTATTTT	CASSIAGTDTQYF
TRBV18	few	TRBJ2-1	TRBD2	TGTGCCAGCTCCTCTAAGCGGGAGGGCTCCAATGAGCAGTTCTTC	CASSSKREGSNEQFF
TRBV3-1	many	TRBJ1-1	-	TGTGCCAGCAGCCAGGGGAAGAACACTGAAGCTTTCTTT	CASSQGKNTEAFF
TRBV20-1	many	TRBJ1-4	TRBD1	TGCAGTGCTAGAGATCGGGGGGGGACAGGGTATGAAAAACTGTTTTTT	CSARDRGGTGYEKLFF
TRBV12-3/TRBV12-4	many	TRBJ2-1	TRBD2	TGTGCCAGCAGGACTAGCGGGAGCTATGAGCAGTTCTTC	CASRTSGSYEQFF
TRBV20-1	many	TRBJ2-1	-	TGCAGTGCGCCAAGGGACTCACCCTACAATGAGCAGTTCTTC	CSAPRDSPYNEQFF
TRBV12-3/TRBV12-4	many	TRBJ1-1	-	TGTGCCAGCAGTTTTAAGGTGGACACTGAAGCTTTCTTT	CASSFKVDTEAFF
TRBV5-1	many	TRBJ2-3	-	TGCGCCAGCAGCTTGTGGACGCTCATTGATACGCAGTATTTT	CASSLWTLIDTQYF
TRBV28	many	TRBJ1-1	-	TGTGCCAGCAGCTCCCCGACTCTCGGGGGGGTCAGGGAAGCTTTCTTT	CASSSPTLGGVREAFF
TRBV12-3/TRBV12-4	medium-sized	TRBJ2-7	-	TGTGCCAGCACCTACGGACAAGGAGGTCCGCAGTACTTC	CASTYGQGGPQYF
TRBV7-6	many	TRBJ2-1	-	TGTGCCAGCAGCTTAGCGCTGGAGAACAATGAGCAGTTCTTC	CASSLALENNEQFF
TRBV25-1	many	TRBJ1-5	-	TGTGCCAGCAGTGAAGGCAATCAGCCCCAGCATTTT	CASSEGNQPQHF
TRBV24-1	many	TRBJ2-1	TRBD2	TGTGCCACCAGTGAGCCCGCGGGGGACGAGCAGTTCTTC	CATSEPAGDEQFF
TRBV19	many	TRBJ2-5	-	TGTGCCAGTAGTATGCGACGGGAGACCCAGTACTTC	CASSMRRETQYF
TRBV18	many	TRBJ1-1	-	TGTGCCAGCTCACCACTCGGGGTTGGCACTGAAGCTTTCTTT	CASSPLGVGTEAFF
TRBV4-2	many	TRBJ2-3	TRBD2	TGTGCCAGCAGCCCGAGAGCGGGAACCCCCACAGATACGCAGTATTTT	CASSPRAGTPTDTQYF
TRBV27	many	TRBJ2-1	-	TGTGCCAGCAGTTTCTCGGACGAAGTCTACAATGAGCAGTTCTTC	CASSFSDEVYNEQFF
TRBV5-4	many	TRBJ2-5	TRBD2	TGTGCCAGCAGCTTGGCGCTAGCGGGGCGGGAGACCCAGTACTTC	CASSLALAGRETQYF
TRBV10-3	medium-sized	TRBJ2-7	TRBD2	TGTGCCATCAGTGACGGGACTAGCGGCACCTACGAGCAGTACTTC	CAISDGTSGTYEQYF
TRBV30	many	TRBJ1-1	-	TGTGCCTGGAGACAGGCGGGTGAAGCTTTCTTT	CAWRQAGEAFF
TRBV12-3/TRBV12-4	many	TRBJ1-5	TRBD1	TGTGCCAGCAGAAGGGACAGAAATCAGCCCCAGCATTTT	CASRRDRNQPQHF
TRBV4-3	many	TRBJ2-1	-	TGCGCCAGCAGCCAAGGAATAGGGGGAGGGAACCACAATGAGCAGTTCTTC	CASSQGIGGGNHNEQFF
TRBV7-2	many	TRBJ1-4	-	TGTGCCAGCAGATTGACATTGGCAGATGAAAAACTGTTTTTT	CASRLTLADEKLFF
TRBV5-1	medium-sized	TRBJ2-5	TRBD2	TGCGCCAGCAGCTTGGAAGGACTAGCGGGAGTGGAGACCCAGTACTTC	CASSLEGLAGVETQYF
TRBV29-1	medium-sized	TRBJ2-2	TRBD2	TGCAGCGCCGGGGGGGGTAGCGGGAGTCCCGGGGAGCTGTTTTTT	CSAGGGSGSPGELFF
TRBV15	medium-sized	TRBJ2-7	TRBD2	TGTGCCACCAGCATTCATTTGCCCGGGGGAGGGGAGCAGTACTTC	CATSIHLPGGGEQYF
TRBV9	many	TRBJ2-5	-	TGTGCCAGCAGCCCCAAGGTGGCGGACCAAGAGACCCAGTACTTC	CASSPKVADQETQYF
TRBV3-1	many	TRBJ2-2	-	TGTGCCAGCAGCCAAGGGTTGAACACCGGGGAGCTGTTTTTT	CASSQGLNTGELFF
TRBV29-1	medium-sized	TRBJ2-1	-	TGCAGCGCAGTCGGTAGTCCGAGCTCCTACAATGAGCAGTTCTTC	CSAVGSPSSYNEQFF
TRBV3-1	many	TRBJ1-2	-	TGTGCCAGCAGCCAAATGGGGGGCTACACCTTC	CASSQMGGYTF
TRBV2	few	TRBJ2-2	TRBD2	TGTGCCTTCAGTTTAGCGGGAATTCTAGAACCGAACACCGGGGAGCTGTTTTTT	CAFSLAGILEPNTGELFF
TRBV29-1	many	TRBJ2-3	TRBD1	TGCAGCGCTGCAGGGGGCTTCCGCACAGATACGCAGTATTTT	CSAAGGFRTDTQYF
TRBV2	many	TRBJ2-1	TRBD2	TGTGCCAGCAGTGAACAGCGGGATGAGAATGAGCAGTTCTTC	CASSEQRDENEQFF
TRBV2	many	TRBJ2-3	-	TGTGCCAGCAGTACGAATCGGGGAGATACGCAGTATTTT	CASSTNRGDTQYF
TRBV3-1	medium-sized	TRBJ2-1	-	TGTGCCAGCAGCCTGAGAGACCGCAGGTACAATGAGCAGTTCTTC	CASSLRDRRYNEQFF
TRBV20-1	many	TRBJ2-1	-	TGCAGTGCGGGCTCCGCCACCTCCTACAATGAGCAGTTCTTC	CSAGSATSYNEQFF
TRBV20-1	many	TRBJ2-7	-	TGCAGTGCGGAGGGGGGCGGGAAGATCCACGAGCAGTACTTC	CSAEGGGKIHEQYF
TRBV20-1	medium-sized	TRBJ2-4	-	TGCAGTGCTGGATCCGTAGCCAAAAACATTCAGTACTTC	CSAGSVAKNIQYF
TRBV12-3/TRBV12-4	many	TRBJ1-1	TRBD1	TGTGCCAGCAGTGACGGGACAGTGAACACTGAAGCTTTCTTT	CASSDGTVNTEAFF
TRBV7-7	many	TRBJ2-5	-	TGTGCCAGCACCCCCTCCTCAGGAGGGACCCAGTACTTC	CASTPSSGGTQYF
TRBV2	many	TRBJ2-1	-	TGTGCCAGCAGTCCTTACCTGAATGAGCAGTTCTTC	CASSPYLNEQFF
TRBV11-2	-	TRBJ2-7	TRBD2	TGTGCCAGCAGCTTGGACAGGGGTGGTGGAGTGGGGACTAGCGGCTACGAGCAGTACTTC	CASSLDRGGGVGTSGYEQYF
TRBV29-1	medium-sized	TRBJ2-4	-	TGCAGCGTAGCGAAGCCGGGAAGGAGGGACATTCAGTACTTC	CSVAKPGRRDIQYF
TRBV7-2	-	TRBJ2-7	-	TGTGCCAGCAGCTCCGGGCTCCTCTTCTACGAGCAGTACTTC	CASSSGLLFYEQYF
TRBV6-5	medium-sized	TRBJ1-5	-	TGTGCCAGCAGACCTGGGTGGGGGAGCAATCAGCCCCAGCATTTT	CASRPGWGSNQPQHF
TRBV20-1	many	TRBJ1-1	-	TGCAGTGCCCGAAAGGGGGGAAAGAACACTGAAGCTTTCTTT	CSARKGGKNTEAFF
TRBV11-2	-	TRBJ2-3	-	TGTGCCAGCAGGCAGGGCACAGATACGCAGTATTTT	CASRQGTDTQYF
TRBV28	medium-sized	TRBJ2-7	-	TGTGCCAGCACCCCGTTTCACCCTTCCTACGAGCAGTACTTC	CASTPFHPSYEQYF